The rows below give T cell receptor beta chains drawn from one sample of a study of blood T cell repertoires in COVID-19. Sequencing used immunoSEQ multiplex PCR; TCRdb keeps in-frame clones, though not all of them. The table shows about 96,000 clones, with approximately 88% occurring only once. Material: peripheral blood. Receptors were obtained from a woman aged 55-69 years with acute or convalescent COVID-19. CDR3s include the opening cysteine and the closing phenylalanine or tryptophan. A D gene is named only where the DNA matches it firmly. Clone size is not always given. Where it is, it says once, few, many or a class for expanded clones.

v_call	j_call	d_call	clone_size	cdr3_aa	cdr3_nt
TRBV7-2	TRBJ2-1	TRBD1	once	CASSRTRTGLYNEQFF	TGTGCCAGCAGCCGCACCAGGACAGGGCTTTACAATGAGCAGTTCTTC
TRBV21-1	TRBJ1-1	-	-	CARLRYRVVNTEAFF	TGTGCCAGGTTACGATACAGGGTGGTGAACACTGAAGCTTTCTTT
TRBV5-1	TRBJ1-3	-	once	CASSDSRGSGNTIYF	TGCGCCAGCAGCGATTCCAGGGGATCTGGAAACACCATATATTTT
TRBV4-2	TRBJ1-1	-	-	CASSQEAAAGNTEAFF	TGTGCCAGCAGCCAAGAGGCCGCCGCGGGGAACACTGAAGCTTTCTTT
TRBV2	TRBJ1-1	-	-	CASSEIQGYTEAFF	TGTGCCAGCAGTGAAATTCAGGGCTACACTGAAGCTTTCTTT
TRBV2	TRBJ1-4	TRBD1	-	CASSEQGAGLFF	TGTGCCAGCAGTGAACAGGGGGCAGGGCTGTTTTTT
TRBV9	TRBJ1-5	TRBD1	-	CASSVGQGAFQPQHF	TGTGCCAGCAGCGTGGGACAGGGGGCATTTCAGCCCCAGCATTTT
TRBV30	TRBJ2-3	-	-	CAWSAGGGADTQYF	TGTGCCTGGAGTGCGGGGGGCGGAGCAGATACGCAGTATTTT
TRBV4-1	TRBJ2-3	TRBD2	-	CASSQARGGAVDTQYF	TGCGCCAGCAGCCAAGCGCGCGGGGGGGCGGTAGATACGCAGTATTTT
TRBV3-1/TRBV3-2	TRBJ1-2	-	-	CASSQGTVYGYTF	TGTGCCAGCAGCCAAGGGACAGTCTATGGCTACACCTTC
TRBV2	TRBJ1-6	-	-	CASTLRRSSYNSPLHF	TGTGCCAGCACCCTCCGGCGGAGCTCCTATAATTCACCCCTCCACTTT
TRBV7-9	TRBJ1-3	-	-	CASSLGRRPGNTIYF	TGTGCCAGCAGCTTAGGGCGGAGGCCCGGAAACACCATATATTTT
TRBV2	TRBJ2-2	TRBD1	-	CASRDRDTGELFF	TGTGCCAGCCGGGACAGGGACACCGGGGAGCTGTTTTTT
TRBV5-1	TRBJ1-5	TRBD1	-	CASSLEGQGHQPQHF	TGCGCCAGCAGCTTGGAGGGACAGGGCCATCAGCCCCAGCATTTT
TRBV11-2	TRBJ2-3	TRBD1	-	CASSLGQVFLDTQYF	TGTGCCAGCAGCTTGGGACAGGTGTTCCTGGATACGCAGTATTTT
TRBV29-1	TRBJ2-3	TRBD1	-	CSVNRGDILDTQYF	TGCAGCGTCAACAGGGGGGACATATTGGATACGCAGTATTTT
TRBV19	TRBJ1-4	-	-	CASRARHGETNEKLFF	TGTGCCAGTAGGGCTCGGCACGGGGAAACTAATGAAAAACTGTTTTTT
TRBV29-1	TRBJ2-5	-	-	CSVGGGGAGIQETQYF	TGCAGCGTTGGAGGCGGCGGGGCGGGAATTCAAGAGACCCAGTACTTC
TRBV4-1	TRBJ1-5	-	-	CASSQVSAADNQPQHF	TGCGCCAGCAGCCAAGTTTCGGCCGCGGATAATCAGCCCCAGCATTTT
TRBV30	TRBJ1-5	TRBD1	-	CAWTGQGQNQPQHF	TGTGCCTGGACGGGACAGGGCCAAAATCAGCCCCAGCATTTT
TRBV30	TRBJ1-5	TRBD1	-	CAWSVNRGGQPQHF	TGTGCCTGGAGTGTAAACAGGGGTGGGCAGCCCCAGCATTTT
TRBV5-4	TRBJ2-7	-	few	CASSQTGSKTYEQYF	TGTGCCAGCAGTCAAACGGGTAGCAAGACCTACGAGCAGTACTTC
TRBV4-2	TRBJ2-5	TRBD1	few	CASSQATTGLEETQYF	TGTGCCAGCAGCCAAGCGACGACAGGGTTGGAAGAGACCCAGTACTTC
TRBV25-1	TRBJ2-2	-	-	CASSESRVGNTGELFF	TGTGCCAGCAGTGAATCGCGGGTGGGGAACACCGGGGAGCTGTTTTTT
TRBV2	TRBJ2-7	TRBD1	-	CASTQGQHYEQYF	TGTGCCAGCACTCAGGGACAGCACTACGAGCAGTACTTC
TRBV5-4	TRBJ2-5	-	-	CASSLDFRQQETQYF	TGTGCCAGCAGCTTAGATTTTAGACAGCAAGAGACCCAGTACTTC
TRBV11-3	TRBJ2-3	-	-	CASSLGLRDTQYF	TGTGCCAGCAGCTTAGGGCTGCGGGATACGCAGTATTTT
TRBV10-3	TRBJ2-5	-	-	CAISEGGTETQYF	TGTGCCATCAGTGAGGGAGGGACGGAGACCCAGTACTTC
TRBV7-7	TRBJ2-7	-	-	CASSQGAGQAYEQYF	TGTGCTAGCAGCCAGGGCGCAGGCCAGGCCTACGAGCAGTACTTC
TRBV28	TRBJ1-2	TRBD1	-	CASSFPPGTGYGYTF	TGTGCCAGCAGTTTCCCCCCTGGGACAGGCTATGGCTACACCTTC
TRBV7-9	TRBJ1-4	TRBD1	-	CASSSPRGRTNEKLFF	TGTGCCAGCAGCTCGCCCAGGGGGCGGACTAATGAAAAACTGTTTTTT
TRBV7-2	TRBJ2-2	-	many	CASSQRAGRWRGTGELFF	TGTGCCAGCAGCCAAAGAGCAGGGCGGTGGAGGGGCACCGGGGAGCTGTTTTTT
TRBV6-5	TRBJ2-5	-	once	CASSQMYQETQYF	TGTGCCAGCAGCCAGATGTACCAAGAGACCCAGTACTTC
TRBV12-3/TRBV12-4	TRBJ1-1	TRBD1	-	CASSFGQGYGAFF	TGTGCCAGCAGTTTTGGACAGGGTTACGGCGCTTTCTTT
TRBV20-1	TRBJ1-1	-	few	CSARGGSEAFF	TGCAGTGCTAGAGGGGGCTCTGAAGCTTTCTTT
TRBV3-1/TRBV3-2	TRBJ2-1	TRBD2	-	CASSSTSGVSYNEQFF	TGTGCCAGCAGCTCAACTAGCGGGGTCTCCTACAATGAGCAGTTCTTC
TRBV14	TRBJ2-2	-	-	CASSQDLSGTGELFF	TGTGCCAGCAGCCAAGACCTTAGTGGCACCGGGGAGCTGTTTTTT
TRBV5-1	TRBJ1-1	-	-	CASSLLGGTEAFF	TGCGCCAGCAGCTTGCTAGGGGGCACTGAAGCTTTCTTT
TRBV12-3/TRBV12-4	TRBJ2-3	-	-	CASRWTSTDTQYF	TGTGCCAGCAGGTGGACTAGCACAGATACGCAGTATTTT
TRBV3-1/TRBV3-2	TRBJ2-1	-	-	CASSRSGLAEQFF	TGTGCCAGCAGTAGAAGTGGGCTAGCTGAGCAGTTCTTC
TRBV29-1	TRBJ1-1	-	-	CVAYDGAFLMNTEAFF	TGCGTGGCTTACGATGGAGCGTTCCTCATGAACACTGAAGCTTTCTTT
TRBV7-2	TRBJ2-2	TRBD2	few	CASSFSGGATGELFF	TGTGCCAGCAGCTTTAGCGGGGGAGCCACCGGGGAGCTGTTTTTT
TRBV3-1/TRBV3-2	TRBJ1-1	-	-	CASSQVWTANTEAFF	TGTGCCAGCAGCCAAGTTTGGACAGCCAACACTGAAGCTTTCTTT
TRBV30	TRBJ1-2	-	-	CAWSVGGYGYTF	TGTGCCTGGAGTGTAGGGGGCTATGGCTACACCTTC
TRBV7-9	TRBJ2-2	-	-	CASSLELAGELFF	TGTGCCAGCAGCTTAGAGCTGGCCGGGGAGCTGTTTTTT
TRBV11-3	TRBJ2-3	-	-	CASSSTPRRLSEADTQYF	TGTGCCAGCAGCTCGACCCCCCGACGACTAAGCGAGGCAGATACGCAGTATTTT